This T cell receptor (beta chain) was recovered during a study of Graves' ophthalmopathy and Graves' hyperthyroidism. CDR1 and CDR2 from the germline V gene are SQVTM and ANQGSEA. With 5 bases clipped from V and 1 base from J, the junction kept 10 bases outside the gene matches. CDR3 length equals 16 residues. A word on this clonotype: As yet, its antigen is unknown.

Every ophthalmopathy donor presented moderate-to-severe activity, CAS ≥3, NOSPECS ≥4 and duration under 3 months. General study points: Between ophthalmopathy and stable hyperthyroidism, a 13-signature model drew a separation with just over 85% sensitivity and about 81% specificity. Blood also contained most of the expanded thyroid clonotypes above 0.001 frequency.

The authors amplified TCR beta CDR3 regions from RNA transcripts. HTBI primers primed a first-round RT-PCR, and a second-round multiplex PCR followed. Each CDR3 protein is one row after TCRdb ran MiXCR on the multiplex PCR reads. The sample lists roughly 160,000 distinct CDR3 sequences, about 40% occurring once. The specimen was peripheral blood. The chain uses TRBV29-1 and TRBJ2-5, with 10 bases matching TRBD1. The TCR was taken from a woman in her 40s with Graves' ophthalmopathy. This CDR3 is CSVRTGGYQPQETQYF. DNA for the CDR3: TGCAGCGTTAGGACAGGGGGTTACCAACCCCAAGAGACCCAGTACTTC.